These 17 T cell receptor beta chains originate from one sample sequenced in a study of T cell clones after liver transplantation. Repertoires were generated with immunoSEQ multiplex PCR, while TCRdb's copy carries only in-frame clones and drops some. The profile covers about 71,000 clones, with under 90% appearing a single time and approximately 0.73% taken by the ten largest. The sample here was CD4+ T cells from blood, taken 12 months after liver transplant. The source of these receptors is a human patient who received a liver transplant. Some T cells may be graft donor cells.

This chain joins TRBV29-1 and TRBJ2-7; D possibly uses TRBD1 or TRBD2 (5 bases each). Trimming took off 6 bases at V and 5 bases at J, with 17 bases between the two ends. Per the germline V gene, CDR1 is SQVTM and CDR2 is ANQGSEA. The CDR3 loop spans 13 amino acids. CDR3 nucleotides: TGCAGCGTCCTCCCTGTGGGGGTGGACGAGCAGTACTTC. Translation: CSVLPVGVDEQYF.

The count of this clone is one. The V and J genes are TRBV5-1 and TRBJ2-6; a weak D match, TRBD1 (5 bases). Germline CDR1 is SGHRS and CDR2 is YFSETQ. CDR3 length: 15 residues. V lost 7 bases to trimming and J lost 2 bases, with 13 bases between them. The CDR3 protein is CASFRRGTGANVLTF. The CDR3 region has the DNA TGCGCCAGCTTCCGAAGGGGTACTGGGGCCAACGTCCTGACTTTC.

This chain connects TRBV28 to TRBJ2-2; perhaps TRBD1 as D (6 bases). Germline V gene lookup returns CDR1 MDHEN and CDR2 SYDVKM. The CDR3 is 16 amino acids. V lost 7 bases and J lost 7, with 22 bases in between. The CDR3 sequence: CASTSNRVRSVGELFF. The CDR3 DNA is TGTGCCAGCACCTCAAACAGGGTGCGGAGTGTCGGGGAGCTGTTTTTT.

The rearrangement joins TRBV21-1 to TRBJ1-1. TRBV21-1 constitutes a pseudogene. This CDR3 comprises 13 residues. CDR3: CASTRRANTEAFF. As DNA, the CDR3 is TGTGCCAGCACCCGCCGAGCGAACACTGAAGCTTTCTTT.

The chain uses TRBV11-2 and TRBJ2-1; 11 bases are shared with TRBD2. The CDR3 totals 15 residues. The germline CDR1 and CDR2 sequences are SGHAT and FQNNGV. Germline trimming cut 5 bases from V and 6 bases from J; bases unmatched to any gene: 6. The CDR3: CASSLSGREGNEQFF. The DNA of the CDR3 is TGTGCCAGCAGCCTTAGCGGGAGGGAGGGCAATGAGCAGTTCTTC.

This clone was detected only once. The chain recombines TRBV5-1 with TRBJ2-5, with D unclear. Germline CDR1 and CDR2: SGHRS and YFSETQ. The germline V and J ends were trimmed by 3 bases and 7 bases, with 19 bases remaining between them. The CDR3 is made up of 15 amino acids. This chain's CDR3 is CASSSNFQLRVTQYF. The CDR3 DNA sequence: TGCGCCAGCAGCTCGAACTTCCAGCTTAGGGTGACCCAGTACTTC.

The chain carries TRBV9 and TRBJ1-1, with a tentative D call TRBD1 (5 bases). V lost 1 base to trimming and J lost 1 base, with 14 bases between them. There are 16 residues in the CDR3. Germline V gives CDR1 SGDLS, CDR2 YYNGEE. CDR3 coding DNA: TGTGCCAGCAGCGTACTAGGTGGGGCCTCGAACACTGAAGCTTTCTTT. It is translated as CASSVLGGASNTEAFF. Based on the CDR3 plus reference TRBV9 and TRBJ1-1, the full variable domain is DSGVTQTPKHLITATGQRVTLRCSPRSGDLSVYWYQQSLDQGLQFLIQYYNGEERAKGNILERFSAQQFPDLHSELNLSSLELGDSALYFCASSVLGGASNTEAFFGQGTRLTVV.

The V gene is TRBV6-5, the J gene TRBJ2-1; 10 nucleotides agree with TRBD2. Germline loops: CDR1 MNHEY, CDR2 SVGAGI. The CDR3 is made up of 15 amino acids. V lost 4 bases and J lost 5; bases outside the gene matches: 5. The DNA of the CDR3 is TGTGCCAGCAGTTTCACTAGCGGGAAAAACAATGAGCAGTTCTTC. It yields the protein CASSFTSGKNNEQFF.

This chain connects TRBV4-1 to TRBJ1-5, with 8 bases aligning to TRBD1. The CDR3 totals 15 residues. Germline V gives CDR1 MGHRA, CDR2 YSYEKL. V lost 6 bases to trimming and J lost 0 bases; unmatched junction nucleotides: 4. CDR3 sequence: CASRRTGNSNQPQHF. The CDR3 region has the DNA TGCGCCAGCAGGCGGACAGGGAATAGCAATCAGCCCCAGCATTTT.

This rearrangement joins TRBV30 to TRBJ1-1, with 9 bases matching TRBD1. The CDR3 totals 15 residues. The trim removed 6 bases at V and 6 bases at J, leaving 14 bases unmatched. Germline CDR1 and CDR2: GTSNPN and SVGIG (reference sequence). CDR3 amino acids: CACYRDRALTSEAFF. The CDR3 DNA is TGTGCCTGCTACCGGGACAGGGCGCTTACTTCTGAAGCTTTCTTT.

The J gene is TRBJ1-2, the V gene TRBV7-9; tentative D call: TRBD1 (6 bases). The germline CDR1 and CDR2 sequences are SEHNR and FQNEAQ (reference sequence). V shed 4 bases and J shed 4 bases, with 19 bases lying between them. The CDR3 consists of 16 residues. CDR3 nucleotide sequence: TGTGCCAGCAGCTCAGGGCGAGGGGGTGGATCCTATGGCTACACCTTC. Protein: CASSSGRGGGSYGYTF. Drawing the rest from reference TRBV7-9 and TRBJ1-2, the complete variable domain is DTGVSQNPRHKITKRGQNVTFRCDPISEHNRLYWYRQTLGQGPEFLTYFQNEAQLEKSRLLSDRFSAERPKGSFSTLEIQRTEQGDSAMYLCASSSGRGGGSYGYTFGSGTRLTVV.

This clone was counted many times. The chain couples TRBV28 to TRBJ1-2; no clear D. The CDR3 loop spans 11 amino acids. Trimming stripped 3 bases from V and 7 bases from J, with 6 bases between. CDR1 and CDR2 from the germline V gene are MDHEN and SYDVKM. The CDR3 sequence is CASSLEGGYTF. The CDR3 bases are TGTGCCAGCAGTTTGGAGGGTGGCTACACCTTC.

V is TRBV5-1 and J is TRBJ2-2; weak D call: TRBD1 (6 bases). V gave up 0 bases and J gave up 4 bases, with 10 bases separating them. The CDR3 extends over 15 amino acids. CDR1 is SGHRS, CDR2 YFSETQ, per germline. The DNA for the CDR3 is TGCGCCAGCAGCTTGGAACAGGGCCCCACCGGGGAGCTGTTTTTT. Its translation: CASSLEQGPTGELFF.

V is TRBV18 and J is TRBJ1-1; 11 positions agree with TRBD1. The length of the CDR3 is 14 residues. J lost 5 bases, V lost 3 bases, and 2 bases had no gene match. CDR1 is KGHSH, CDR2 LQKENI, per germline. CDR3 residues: CASSPGQGETEAFF. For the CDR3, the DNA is TGTGCCAGCTCACCGGGACAGGGGGAAACTGAAGCTTTCTTT.

The CDR3 spells CASSRLEQFF. As DNA, the CDR3 is TGTGCCAGCAGTCGACTGGAGCAGTTCTTC. The chain combines TRBV28 with TRBJ2-1; D is unresolved. With 5 bases removed from V and 10 bases from J, the gap between germline ends came to 6 bases. The V gene's germline CDR1 is MDHEN and CDR2 SYDVKM. CDR3 length equals 10 residues.

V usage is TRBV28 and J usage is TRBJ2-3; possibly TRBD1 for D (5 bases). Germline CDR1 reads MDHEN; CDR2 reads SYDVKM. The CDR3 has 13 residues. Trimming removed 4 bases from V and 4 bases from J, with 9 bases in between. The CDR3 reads CASSSGQADTQYF. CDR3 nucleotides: TGTGCCAGCAGTTCAGGACAAGCAGATACGCAGTATTTT.

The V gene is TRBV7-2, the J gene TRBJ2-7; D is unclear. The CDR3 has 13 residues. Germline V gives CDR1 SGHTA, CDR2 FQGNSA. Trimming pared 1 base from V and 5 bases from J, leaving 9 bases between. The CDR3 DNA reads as TGTGCCAGCAGCTTAGTCCCCCTTAACGAGCAGTACTTC. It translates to CASSLVPLNEQYF.